The clone carrying this T cell receptor beta chain was found once. Method: immunoSEQ multiplex PCR; TCRdb's copy keeps in-frame clones and lacks some. The repertoire consists of just under 550,000 clones, with roughly 74% occurring once and the leading ten covering more than 0.01%. This entry comes from a study of shared T cell receptors in the human thymus. Between the trimmed V and J ends, which lost 5 bases and 4 bases, there was a span of 15 bases. Germline V lookup: CDR1 SGHRS, CDR2 YFSETQ. This CDR3 is built from 14 residues. These same records also appear under a second study, on human thymus T cells.

The TCR sequence derives from a boy under two years old with a congenital heart defect. The sample comprised thymocytes. The J gene is TRBJ2-5, the V gene TRBV5-1; perhaps TRBD2 as D (6 bases). CDR3 loop: CASRGTGVRETQYF. The CDR3 nucleotides are TGCGCCAGCAGGGGGACGGGAGTGAGAGAGACCCAGTACTTC.